This TCR beta chain is drawn from a study of blood T cell repertoires in COVID-19. Looking at the study overall: From T cells, B-cell-depleted T cells, or PBMCs came the material, which was cDNA or gDNA.

Looked up from germline, CDR1 is GTSNPN and CDR2 is SVGIG (reference sequence). The germline V and J ends were trimmed by 0 bases and 6 bases, with 16 bases remaining between them. This CDR3 region has 15 residues. Sequencing used immunoSEQ multiplex PCR; TCRdb keeps in-frame clones, though not all of them. Of about 200,000 clones in the sample, approximately 78% were seen once. The clonotype comes from a woman of 80 years or more with COVID-19, enrolled during active disease. The V call is TRBV30, the J call TRBJ2-3, with a tentative D call TRBD2 (6 bases). Sequencing input: peripheral blood. CDR3 sequence reads: CAWSVTSGYRDTQYF. CDR3 DNA: TGTGCCTGGAGTGTAACCAGCGGGTATAGGGATACGCAGTATTTT.